A selection of T cell receptor beta chains follows, all from one sample in a study of regulatory T cells in long-lasting Graves disease. TCRdb re-analysed the multiplex PCR reads in MiXCR, keeping a single row per CDR3 protein. The sample holds 360,000 or so distinct CDR3 sequences, around 15% seen once. The same data also contributed to another study, on T cells in Graves' hyperthyroidism and ophthalmopathy.

The input for sequencing was peripheral blood mononuclear cells (PBMCs), taken at new diagnosis, from a patient treated with antithyroid drugs. The receptors here all came from a middle-aged man with Graves disease. CDR3s include the opening cysteine and the closing phenylalanine or tryptophan. D genes are given only for firm matches. Expanded clones are given a class, and other clones once, few, many or no size at all.

TRBV5-1	-	TRBJ2-1	TRBD2	TGCGCCAGCAGCCCTCCGGGATTAAGCGGGGGGTACAATGAGCAGTTCTTC	CASSPPGLSGGYNEQFF
TRBV5-1	many	TRBJ2-7	TRBD2	TGCGCCAGCAGCCCGGGGGGAGCCTCCTACGAGCAGTACTTC	CASSPGGASYEQYF
TRBV9	many	TRBJ2-1	-	TGTGCCAGCAGCGTAGGGGGTCTCAACAATGAGCAGTTCTTC	CASSVGGLNNEQFF
TRBV28	few	TRBJ2-3	-	TGTGCCACCGGGAAAACACTAGCCGGGGCCGCCGTGCAGTATTTT	CATGKTLAGAAVQYF
TRBV28	many	TRBJ2-7	TRBD2	TGTGCCAGCAGTCCCCCAGCGGGGAGATACTACGAGCAGTACTTC	CASSPPAGRYYEQYF
TRBV11-3	many	TRBJ2-1	TRBD1	TGTGCCAGCAGCTTAGGGACAGGGAGAAGGTACAATGAGCAGTTCTTC	CASSLGTGRRYNEQFF
TRBV6-1	many	TRBJ2-1	TRBD1	TGTGCCAGCAGTGAACCTCCGGACAGGGGAGATGAGCAGTTCTTC	CASSEPPDRGDEQFF
TRBV7-6	few	TRBJ1-6	TRBD1	TGTGCCAGCAGCTTAGAGGGACAGGGTAATTCACCCCTCCACTTT	CASSLEGQGNSPLHF
TRBV12-3/TRBV12-4	few	TRBJ2-1	-	TGTGCCGGCAGGGTAGGGGGATACTACAATGAGCAGTTCTTC	CAGRVGGYYNEQFF
TRBV19	-	TRBJ1-1	-	TGTGCCAGTAGTCCCCGATGGACTGAAGCTTTCTTT	CASSPRWTEAFF
TRBV5-1	many	TRBJ2-5	TRBD2	TGCGCCAGCAGCAGGGGGACTAGCGGGGGGGCCTTCCAAGAGACCCAGTACTTC	CASSRGTSGGAFQETQYF
TRBV9	-	TRBJ2-1	TRBD2	TGTGCCAGCAGCGTCCGCGGGGGGGTCCGGAATGAGCAGTTCTTC	CASSVRGGVRNEQFF
TRBV25-1	-	TRBJ2-1	-	TGTGCCAGCAGGCCCTCGGGGACGGCCTACAATGAGCAGTTCTTC	CASRPSGTAYNEQFF
TRBV2	many	TRBJ1-1	-	TGTGCCAGCAGTGATCACAAACTGAACACTGAAGCTTTCTTT	CASSDHKLNTEAFF
TRBV20-1	-	TRBJ2-3	TRBD2	TGCAGTGCTAGAGCGCCGGGGCGGGGGGGATCCACAGATACGCAGTATTTT	CSARAPGRGGSTDTQYF
TRBV27	-	TRBJ1-4	-	TGTGCCAGAAACGGACAGTCAGTTGCAACTAATGAAAAACTGTTTTTT	CARNGQSVATNEKLFF
TRBV5-6	-	TRBJ2-3	-	TGTGCCAGCAGCACCATCGGGGCAGATACGCAGTATTTT	CASSTIGADTQYF
TRBV5-4	few	TRBJ2-2	-	TGTGCCAGCAGCTTGGCCAGCGGTAACACCGGGGAGCTGTTTTTT	CASSLASGNTGELFF
TRBV9	-	TRBJ1-2	TRBD1	TGTGCCAGCACACAGGGGGCGCGTGCCTATGGCTACACCTTC	CASTQGARAYGYTF
TRBV5-1	many	TRBJ1-5	TRBD1	TGCGCCAGCTCTCATACAGGGGACAAAGAGCCCCAGCATTTT	CASSHTGDKEPQHF
TRBV13	-	TRBJ2-1	TRBD2	TGTGCCAGCAGCTCTAGCGGGAGGGTCTACAATGAGCAGTTCTTC	CASSSSGRVYNEQFF
TRBV28	many	TRBJ2-3	-	TGTGCCAGCGCTGGGGGGGGGGCATCAGATACGCAGTATTTT	CASAGGGASDTQYF
TRBV4-2	-	TRBJ1-3	TRBD1	TGTGCCAGCAGCGCGGACAGGTTCTCTGGAAACACCATATATTTT	CASSADRFSGNTIYF
TRBV2	many	TRBJ2-3	-	TGTGCCAGCAGTATTACTAGCCCAGATACGCAGTATTTT	CASSITSPDTQYF
TRBV9	few	TRBJ1-3	-	TGTGCCAGCAGCGTAAACCCCCAGGGAGCCTCTGGAAACACCATATATTTT	CASSVNPQGASGNTIYF
TRBV11-1	few	TRBJ2-2	TRBD2	TGTGCCAGCACCTCAATCGGCGGGGGGTTCACCGGGGAGCTGTTTTTT	CASTSIGGGFTGELFF
TRBV28	many	TRBJ2-1	TRBD1	TGTGCCAGCAGTTTGTGGGGGACAGGTACATACAATGAGCAGTTCTTC	CASSLWGTGTYNEQFF
TRBV12-3/TRBV12-4	many	TRBJ1-2	-	TGTGCCAGCAGTCAGATTAGCGGGAGCTATGGCTACACCTTC	CASSQISGSYGYTF
TRBV18	-	TRBJ1-1	-	TGTGCCAGCTCACCACCCGGGGGGCGCGACACTGAAGCTTTCTTT	CASSPPGGRDTEAFF
TRBV7-2	-	TRBJ2-7	-	TGTGCCAGCAGCTTACGGGACCTCTACGAGCAGTACTTC	CASSLRDLYEQYF
TRBV6-1	many	TRBJ1-5	-	TGTGCCAGCAGTGATTCACTCCTCTTGACTAATCAGCCCCAGCATTTT	CASSDSLLLTNQPQHF
TRBV5-1	many	TRBJ2-2	-	TGCGCCAGCAGCTCCGGACACATGAACACCGGGGAGCTGTTTTTT	CASSSGHMNTGELFF
TRBV6-1	many	TRBJ2-1	TRBD2	TGTGCCACGAGGACTAGCGGGGGGGGCTTTGAGCAGTTCTTC	CATRTSGGGFEQFF
TRBV20-1	many	TRBJ2-7	-	TGCAGTGCTAGAGATTCACGCAGGGTCGTTACCTACGAGCAGTACTTC	CSARDSRRVVTYEQYF
TRBV20-1	many	TRBJ2-1	TRBD2	TGCAGTGCTAGAGATCTCCTAGCGGTTCCAAGAGGAAATGAGCAGTTCTTC	CSARDLLAVPRGNEQFF
TRBV4-3	-	TRBJ1-4	-	TGCGCCAGCAGCCAAGGGGGGTATAAACTGTTTTTT	CASSQGGYKLFF
TRBV6-2/TRBV6-3	few	TRBJ1-2	-	TGTGCCAGCAGTCCCTCGAGCGGCGGCTACAACTATGGCTACACCTTC	CASSPSSGGYNYGYTF
TRBV12-3/TRBV12-4	-	TRBJ1-5	TRBD1	TGTGCCAGCAGCCGACTTGACAGGGCTGGGCAGCCCCAGCATTTT	CASSRLDRAGQPQHF
TRBV4-3	-	TRBJ2-1	-	TGCGCCAGCAGCCAAGGGGCCAACTGGAATGAGCAGTTCTTC	CASSQGANWNEQFF
TRBV11-3	-	TRBJ2-3	TRBD2	TGTGCCAGCAGCGAACGACTAGCGGGGGACACAGATACGCAGTATTTT	CASSERLAGDTDTQYF
TRBV11-2	few	TRBJ1-5	TRBD1	TGTGCCAGCAGCTTCACAGGGGATGGGCAGCCCCAGCATTTT	CASSFTGDGQPQHF
TRBV7-2	many	TRBJ1-5	-	TGTGCCAGCAGCGCCCAGGGTAATCAGCCCCAGCATTTT	CASSAQGNQPQHF
TRBV18	-	TRBJ2-5	-	TGTGCCAGCTCACCACGAACGGACAGCGGGGAGACCCAGTACTTC	CASSPRTDSGETQYF
TRBV6-5	-	TRBJ2-2	TRBD2	TGTGCCAGCAGTTATTTAGCGGGCGACACCGGGGAGCTGTTTTTT	CASSYLAGDTGELFF
TRBV28	few	TRBJ1-6	-	TGTGCCAGCATAAGGACGGACTCCTATAATTCACCCCTCCACTTT	CASIRTDSYNSPLHF
TRBV3-1	-	TRBJ1-1	-	TGTGCCAGCAGCCAAAGAGGGAGTAAAAAAGGGAGACCTAGATCTGAAGCTTTCTTT	CASSQRGSKKGRPRSEAFF
TRBV24-1	many	TRBJ2-7	-	TGTGCCACCAGTGACTCGAGAAGGGAGTCGTCCTACGAGCAGTACTTC	CATSDSRRESSYEQYF
TRBV28	many	TRBJ1-5	-	TGTGCCAGCCGATGGGTAAATAGCAATCAGCCCCAGCATTTT	CASRWVNSNQPQHF
TRBV20-1	many	TRBJ2-7	TRBD1	TGCAGTGCTAGTGAGGACAGGGACATCTACGAGCAGTACTTC	CSASEDRDIYEQYF
TRBV11-3	many	TRBJ2-7	-	TGTGCCAGCAGCCACACGGGCGAGCAGTACTTC	CASSHTGEQYF
TRBV5-1	-	TRBJ2-6	-	TGCGCCAGCAGCTTGGGAGGACAGTCTGGGGCCAACGTCCTGACTTTC	CASSLGGQSGANVLTF
TRBV7-2	many	TRBJ2-7	TRBD1	TGTGCCAGCAGCTTAACAGGGGGTTCCTACGAGCAGTACTTC	CASSLTGGSYEQYF
TRBV12-5	-	TRBJ2-2	-	TGTGCTAGTGGTTTGGACACAGGGTATGGCACCGGGGAGCTGTTTTTT	CASGLDTGYGTGELFF
TRBV6-1	-	TRBJ2-1	TRBD1	TGTGCCAGCAGGCTGGACAGGGGGCGTTTCAATGAGCAGTTCTTC	CASRLDRGRFNEQFF